This T cell receptor beta chain was sequenced for a study of CD8+ T cells in alopecia areata. Reverse transcribed after extraction, RNA yielded cDNA as the sequencing template. Profiled with immunoSEQ multiplex PCR; TCRdb holds only in-frame clones, not every one. Of about 160,000 clones listed, about 89% are singletons. The ends were cut back, 0 bases at V and 2 bases at J, with 12 bases in the middle. The CDR3 covers 15 residues. Germline loops: CDR1 SGHRS, CDR2 YFSETQ. Study-level findings and limits: Patients shared TCRs less clearly than mice did, possibly owing to HLA.

Remarks on this clone: Its antigen remains unknown.

This material consisted of CD8+ T cells sorted from blood, taken at week 0. This sequence originates from a human donor with alopecia areata. The J gene is TRBJ2-7, the V gene TRBV5-1; D is perhaps TRBD1 (6 bases). CDR3 nucleotide sequence: TGCGCCAGCAGCTTGGGCCGGGACACCCCCTACGAGCAGTACTTC. This translates into CASSLGRDTPYEQYF.